Each of the 5 T cell receptor beta chains below was sequenced from the same sample in a study of T cells after yellow fever vaccination (dated by TCRdb to about 2019). The treatment or condition label here, explained by the study, means: live attenuated yellow fever vaccine strain. Library preparation employed 5' RACE. The sample was run on an Illumina NovaSeq 6000. In TCRdb, the public reads were trimmed at Q25 with fastp and aligned with MiXCR, with productive beta chains retained. Each entry is one CDR3 protein sequence, shown with its most common DNA and genes. Here the sample has a few hundred thousand distinct CDR3 sequences; roughly 4% occur a single time. The ten largest account for about 25% of the sample. Sample: PBMCs, taken on the day of the yellow fever booster vaccination. These receptors originate from a man aged 18 to 29 who received the YFV17D yellow fever vaccine.

This clonotype was recorded at least ten times. The CDR3 DNA reads TGTGCCAGCAGTTGGGGGTTTGTTTACGGACAGGGAAGAAATGAGCAGTTCTTC. Its protein is CASSWGFVYGQGRNEQFF. This chain joins TRBV6-2 or TRBV6-3 and TRBJ2-1; the match to TRBD1 covers 8 bases. The CDR3 runs to 18 residues. CDR1 and CDR2 (germline): MNHEY, SVGEGT. The junction had 18 bases not matched to a gene; V was cut back by 4 bases and J by 7 bases.

This rearrangement joins TRBV5-1 to TRBJ2-3; D uncertain. The CDR3 sequence is 13 residues long. The V gene lost 0 bases and the J gene lost 6 bases, with 8 bases spanning the gap. CDR1 is SGHRS and CDR2 is YFSETQ in the germline V gene. The CDR3 region is CASSLAVYDTQYF. DNA for the CDR3: TGCGCCAGCAGCTTGGCCGTTTACGATACGCAGTATTTT.

At least ten counts were recorded for this clonotype. This chain links TRBV5-5 with TRBJ2-5, with TRBD1 matching 7 bases. CDR1 SGHKS and CDR2 YYEKEE come from the germline V gene (reference sequence). The V segment lost 4 bases and the J segment 5 bases; nucleotides outside the gene matches: 23. This CDR3 is built from 19 residues. CDR3 bases: TGTGCCAGCAGCCCAATCAACTTTTTTAAGGACAGGCTGCGGGAGACCCAGTACTTC. Translated: CASSPINFFKDRLRETQYF.

The gene calls are TRBV5-1 and TRBJ1-4, with 8 bases aligning to TRBD1. The germline CDR1 and CDR2 sequences are SGHRS and YFSETQ. The CDR3 covers 15 residues. Trimming cost V 4 bases and J 8 bases; bases outside gene matches: 10. CDR3 DNA sequence: TGCGCCAGCAGCGGAGGACAGGGACTTCACGAAAAACTGTTTTTT. Residues: CASSGGQGLHEKLFF.

This clonotype was observed at least ten times. The chain combines TRBV4-2 with TRBJ1-1, with 9 bases that match TRBD1. CDR3 size: 15 residues. The V gene's germline CDR1 is LGHNA and CDR2 YNFKEQ. The J segment lost 4 bases and the V segment lost 5 bases, leaving 8 bases of the junction unmatched. CDR3 DNA: TGTGCCAGCAGCGCCGCACAGGGGGCGCCCACTGAAGCTTTCTTT. Residues: CASSAAQGAPTEAFF.